Reported below is one T cell receptor (beta chain). These data come from a study of blood T cell repertoires in COVID-19. Germline CDR1 and CDR2: SGHAT and FQNNGV. V was cut by 1 base and J by 3 bases, with 7 bases left in between. The CDR3 is made up of 14 amino acids. TCRdb keeps only in-frame clones here, not all; method: immunoSEQ multiplex PCR. Altogether tens of thousands of clones are present, roughly 82% being singletons, with the ten largest covering 10% to 15%. This chain joins TRBV11-2 and TRBJ2-1; perhaps TRBD2 as D (6 bases). The TCR comes from a human donor in a cohort sampled during active COVID-19. Sample: peripheral blood. CDR3 loop: CASSLGTIYNEQFF. CDR3 coding DNA: TGTGCCAGCAGCTTAGGGACTATCTACAATGAGCAGTTCTTC. Full variable domain (outside the CDR3, taken from reference TRBV11-2 and TRBJ2-1): EAGVAQSPRYKIIEKRQSVAFWCNPISGHATLYWYQQILGQGPKLLIQFQNNGVVDDSQLPKDRFSAERLKGVDSTLKIQPAKLEDSAVYLCASSLGTIYNEQFFGPGTRLTVL.